One and the same sample provided the 17 T cell receptor beta chains below, sequenced in a study of control samples from healthy donors and cancer patients. Libraries were prepared by immunoSEQ multiplex PCR; TCRdb keeps only in-frame clonotypes and omits some of them. The sample includes about 82,000 clones, about 91% of them seen just once. The source material was blood. The receptors were sampled from a man aged 45-65 years in good health.

The rearrangement uses TRBV5-5 and TRBJ2-7; D might be TRBD1 (7 bases). The germline V gene has CDR1 SGHKS and CDR2 YYEKEE (reference sequence). This CDR3 region has 16 residues. Trimming left V 3 bases short and J 2 bases short, with 18 bases between. CDR3 amino acids: CASSSETRGVPYEQYF. The DNA of the CDR3 is TGTGCCAGCAGCTCCGAGACCAGGGGGGTTCCCTACGAGCAGTACTTC.

The gene calls are TRBV7-8 and TRBJ1-4; D is perhaps TRBD1 (6 bases). The germline V gene has CDR1 SGHVS and CDR2 FQNEAQ. The CDR3 spans 17 residues. With 5 bases removed from V and 7 bases from J, the gap between germline ends came to 23 bases. CDR3 bases: TGTGCCAGCAGCCCCAGGCCCTCACAGGGCAGTAGTGAAAAACTGTTTTTT. It is translated as CASSPRPSQGSSEKLFF.

The chain couples TRBV6-1 to TRBJ1-1, with a possible D match to TRBD1 (5 bases). CDR3 size: 14 residues. V lost 1 base and J 4 bases, leaving 10 bases between the germline ends. Germline V lookup: CDR1 MNHNS, CDR2 SASEGT. The CDR3 is CASSEDDRPTEAFF. Written as DNA, the CDR3 is TGTGCCAGCAGTGAAGATGACAGACCCACTGAAGCTTTCTTT.

The chain carries TRBV18 and TRBJ2-7; perhaps TRBD1 as D (6 bases). The CDR3 sequence is 13 residues long. Trimming left V 0 bases short and J 4 bases short, with 7 bases between. Germline loops: CDR1 KGHSH, CDR2 LQKENI. This CDR3 reads CASSPPQGYEQYF. The DNA for the CDR3 is TGTGCCAGCTCACCACCACAGGGTTACGAGCAGTACTTC.

The chain couples TRBV29-1 to TRBJ1-1, with 8 bases that match TRBD1. CDR3 size: 14 residues. V was pared by 5 bases and J by 5 bases, with 10 bases of the junction left unmatched. Germline loops: CDR1 SQVTM, CDR2 ANQGSEA. CDR3 sequence reads: CSVNFGQGGTEAFF. In DNA, the CDR3 is TGCAGCGTTAACTTTGGACAGGGAGGGACTGAAGCTTTCTTT.

The chain links TRBV6-4 to TRBJ1-1; D might be TRBD1 (6 bases). CDR1 is MRHNA, CDR2 SNTAGT, per germline. V was shortened by 0 bases and J by 6 bases, with 11 bases between the two germline ends. This CDR3 is 14 amino acids long. The CDR3 region has the DNA TGTGCCAGCAGTGACTCTGGGGGCATGGCTGAAGCTTTCTTT. Residues: CASSDSGGMAEAFF.

J is TRBJ2-7 and V is TRBV2, with a possible D match to TRBD1 (6 bases). Per the germline V gene, CDR1 is SNHLY and CDR2 is FYNNEI. This CDR3 has 14 residues. V shed 5 bases and J shed 0 bases, with 11 bases lying between them. The CDR3 sequence: CASSYDRSSYEQYF. CDR3 in DNA: TGTGCCAGCAGTTATGACAGGAGCTCCTACGAGCAGTACTTC.

This sequence joins TRBV27 and TRBJ1-2; the D gene is possibly TRBD1 (5 bases). The CDR3 spans 13 residues. V was cut by 9 bases and J by 7 bases, with 18 bases left in between. Looked up from germline, CDR1 is MNHEY and CDR2 is SMNVEV (reference sequence). CDR3 sequence: CASGGYVFPGYTF. CDR3 bases: TGTGCCAGTGGGGGTTACGTTTTCCCTGGCTACACCTTC.

The rearrangement uses TRBV6-5 and TRBJ2-1; D unclear. Germline CDR1 MNHEY, CDR2 SVGAGI. V was cut by 2 bases and J by 4 bases, with 15 bases left in between. This CDR3 spans 16 amino acids. DNA for the CDR3: TGTGCCAGCAGTTACGGTTCCGACACGTTTTACAATGAGCAGTTCTTC. This sequence encodes CASSYGSDTFYNEQFF.

The rearrangement uses TRBV10-1 and TRBJ1-1; TRBD1 matches at 7 bases. The CDR3 contains 12 residues. V dropped 4 bases and J dropped 11; count of bases not matched to a gene: 7. CDR1 and CDR2 from the germline V gene are WNHNN and SYGVQD (reference sequence). The CDR3 region is CASSGDGQVAFF. The CDR3, as DNA: TGCGCCAGCAGTGGGGACGGACAGGTTGCTTTCTTT.

This clone was counted once. This rearrangement joins TRBV6-4 to TRBJ1-1; D is unclear. V was shortened by 6 bases and J by 5 bases, with 13 bases between the two germline ends. The CDR3 consists of 13 residues. In germline, CDR1 is MRHNA, CDR2 SNTAGT. The DNA for the CDR3 is TGTGCCAGCAGCGTATTCACTTGGACTGAAGCTTTCTTT. As protein: CASSVFTWTEAFF.

The chain uses TRBV5-5 and TRBJ1-1; D not certain. There are 12 residues in the CDR3. Trimming shortened V by 4 bases and J by 0 bases, and 4 bases separated the two germline ends. CDR1 is SGHKS and CDR2 is YYEKEE in the germline V gene (reference sequence). CDR3 coding DNA: TGTGCCAGCAGCCCACTGAACACTGAAGCTTTCTTT. Translated, it gives CASSPLNTEAFF.

The gene calls are TRBV2 and TRBJ1-1; 12 nucleotides align to TRBD1. This CDR3 has 15 amino acids. CDR1 is SNHLY and CDR2 is FYNNEI in the germline V gene. With 2 bases clipped from V and 6 bases from J, the junction kept 4 bases outside the gene matches. The CDR3 sequence: CASSEWGQGAAEAFF. The CDR3 DNA follows: TGTGCCAGCAGTGAATGGGGACAGGGGGCGGCTGAAGCTTTCTTT. Combining the CDR3 with reference TRBV2 and TRBJ1-1 gives the whole variable domain EPEVTQTPSHQVTQMGQEVILRCVPISNHLYFYWYRQILGQKVEFLVSFYNNEISEKSEIFDDQFSVERPDGSNFTLKIRSTKLEDSAMYFCASSEWGQGAAEAFFGQGTRLTVV.

This rearrangement joins TRBV7-2 to TRBJ2-5; 9 bases line up with TRBD2. Germline assignment: CDR1 SGHTA and CDR2 FQGNSA. CDR3 length: 16 residues. V trimming: 8 bases; J trimming: 3 bases; junction bases outside the gene matches: 13. The CDR3 here is CASRIPGGGAEETQYF. The CDR3 region has the DNA TGTGCCAGCCGCATCCCTGGCGGGGGGGCCGAAGAGACCCAGTACTTC.

V is TRBV2 and J is TRBJ2-5; D tentatively reads TRBD1 or TRBD2 (5 bases each). Germline-derived CDR1 and CDR2 are SNHLY and FYNNEI. The CDR3 totals 15 residues. Trimming shortened V by 6 bases and J by 1 base, and 15 bases separated the two germline ends. CDR3 residues: CASSRPGTFQETQYF. The CDR3 region has the DNA TGTGCCAGCAGCCGTCCAGGGACCTTCCAAGAGACCCAGTACTTC. Looking up the rest from reference TRBV2 and TRBJ2-5 gives the full variable domain: EPEVTQTPSHQVTQMGQEVILRCVPISNHLYFYWYRQILGQKVEFLVSFYNNEISEKSEIFDDQFSVERPDGSNFTLKIRSTKLEDSAMYFCASSRPGTFQETQYFGPGTRLLVL.

V usage is TRBV6-5 and J usage is TRBJ2-3; a possible D gene is TRBD1 (6 bases). This CDR3 region has 16 residues. Trimming removed 3 bases at V and 2 bases at J, with 15 bases between. Germline loops: CDR1 MNHEY, CDR2 SVGAGI. The CDR3 is CASSYSWTVHTDTQYF. CDR3 in DNA: TGTGCCAGCAGTTATAGTTGGACAGTACACACAGATACGCAGTATTTT.

This chain joins TRBV6-6 and TRBJ1-1; D not resolved. Trimming removed 4 bases from V and 1 base from J, with 7 bases in between. The CDR3 is made up of 13 amino acids. Germline values: CDR1 MNHNY, CDR2 SVGAGI (reference sequence). CDR3 bases: TGTGCCAGCAGTTGGACCAAGAACACTGAAGCTTTCTTT. It translates to CASSWTKNTEAFF.